This T cell receptor beta chain was sequenced for a study of T cell repertoires in cytomegalovirus infection. About the study: Well-studied HLA-B-restricted CMV epitopes were used in the study alongside recently identified HLA-C-restricted ones. TCR beta signatures that were public indicated CMV infection and matching HLA type.

CDR1 is LNHDA, CDR2 SQIVND, per germline (reference sequence). V lost 3 bases and J lost 0, with 20 bases in between. The CDR3 has 18 residues. Study results and limitations: The cumulative frequency of public TCR beta families identified carriers of CMV plus the relevant HLA. HLA-C-restricted CMV-specific TCR beta clonotypes were dominant in the ex vivo response.

There are a few counts of this clonotype. Its antigen is unidentified. TCRdb fed the reads into MiXCR, producing one record per CDR3 protein. The data show roughly 990,000 distinct CDR3 sequences, under 40% seen once. This sequence joins TRBV19 and TRBJ1-1, with D possibly TRBD1 on 5 matching bases. The starting material was cultured CD8+ T cells from PBMCs, obtained from culture after CMV antigen stimulation. The sequence came from a human donor in good health (CMV status not recorded). Some clones in this sample may be carry-over from other donors' samples. The CDR3 nucleotides are TGTGCCAGTAGTATTTCGGACACCCGCCAGGGCATGAACACTGAAGCTTTCTTT. It yields the protein CASSISDTRQGMNTEAFF.